This T cell receptor beta chain was captured by sequencing in a study of cytomegalovirus exposure and HLA in healthy donors. Findings and caveats of the study: Follow-up analysis later connected one missense variant in DCLRE1C with trimming of TCR beta V- and J-genes.

The CDR3 loop spans 15 amino acids. CDR1 and CDR2 from the germline V gene are SGHDT and YYEEEE. The V end was cut by 2 bases, the J end by 9 bases, with 20 bases between. This clone was picked up one time. What it binds is not known. The PCR was carried out with 60 Vbeta primers and 13 Jbeta primers. The table came from immunoSEQ multiplex PCR; TCRdb's copy has only in-frame clones and leaves some out. The profile shows around 120,000 clones, about 69% of them singletons. The chain carries TRBV5-6 and TRBJ1-1; D uncertain. The sequence derives from a woman aged 18-29 years in good health and CMV-seronegative. Sequenced input: PBMCs. CDR3 nucleotide sequence: TGTGCCAGCAGCTTCAACCTGGCCACATCGGAGAAAGCTTTCTTT. This gives the protein CASSFNLATSEKAFF.